This T cell receptor (beta chain) comes out of a study of CD4 T cells in relation to SARS-CoV-2 and coronaviruses. Study as a whole: ViraFEST: approximately nine-day antigen culture of PBMCs, then TCR beta CDR3 sequencing. Negative control cultures got HIV-1 Nef peptides or no peptide. Study conclusions and caveats: Monoreactive clones expanded significantly more to SARS-CoV-2 than crossreactive clones did.

A word on this clone: The antigen remains unidentified.

Germline V gives CDR1 SEHNR, CDR2 FQNEAQ (reference sequence). The trim removed 4 bases at V and 3 bases at J, leaving 6 bases unmatched. The CDR3 runs to 15 residues. CD4+ T cells from unexposed donors were obtained before the COVID-19 pandemic (2011-2018). After roughly ten days of culture, CD4+ T cells were isolated. Assay used: immunoSEQ multiplex PCR; TCRdb lists only in-frame clones, some missing. The sample has some 14,000 clones; around 78% are singletons. The chain links TRBV7-9 to TRBJ2-3; 8 positions match TRBD2. The receptor was isolated from a human donor in good health. The material sequenced was CD4+ T cells from PBMCs, cultured in vitro. The CDR3 here is CASSSTGGVTDTQYF. The CDR3, as DNA: TGTGCCAGCAGCTCGACGGGAGGGGTAACAGATACGCAGTATTTT. Full variable domain (outside the CDR3, taken from reference TRBV7-9 and TRBJ2-3): DTGVSQNPRHKITKRGQNVTFRCDPISEHNRLYWYRQTLGQGPEFLTYFQNEAQLEKSRLLSDRFSAERPKGSFSTLEIQRTEQGDSAMYLCASSSTGGVTDTQYFGPGTRLTVL.